A selection of T cell receptor beta chains follows, all from one sample in a study of blood T cell repertoires in COVID-19. This table comes from immunoSEQ multiplex PCR, and its TCRdb copy is limited to in-frame clones, with some not included. The sample records around 260,000 clones, 80% to 95% being singletons. Material: PBMCs or T cells enriched from blood (not recorded which). Source of these receptors: a woman between 25 and 40 years old who had recovered from COVID-19. The CDR3 runs from the conserved cysteine through the conserved F or W. A D gene is named only where the DNA matches it firmly. A row's size may be missing; if present it is once, few, many or a size class.

j_call d_call v_call clone_size cdr3_aa cdr3_nt
TRBJ1-2 NA TRBV28 NA CASSLVDSRWAGYTF TGTGCCAGCAGTTTAGTCGACAGCCGATGGGCCGGCTACACCTTC
TRBJ1-5 NA TRBV30 NA CAWSGQTTTNQPQHF TGTGCCTGGAGTGGCCAGACAACCACTAATCAGCCCCAGCATTTT
TRBJ2-1 TRBD1 TRBV28 NA CASSRRQGPSSYNEQFF TGTGCCAGCAGTCGCAGACAGGGACCGAGCTCCTACAATGAGCAGTTCTTC
TRBJ1-2 NA TRBV30 NA CAWGGPGLSYTF TGTGCCTGGGGAGGTCCGGGTTTGAGCTACACCTTC
TRBJ2-1 TRBD2 TRBV28 NA CASSYHGLAGAGDEQFF TGTGCCAGCTCTTACCACGGCTTAGCGGGAGCCGGCGATGAGCAGTTCTTC
TRBJ2-7 NA TRBV28 NA CASGKDSGMYF TGTGCCAGCGGGAAAGACAGTGGGATGTACTTC
TRBJ2-2 TRBD2 TRBV5-4 few CASSLLSGTSGTGGELFF TGTGCCAGCAGCTTGCTATCCGGGACTAGCGGGACGGGCGGGGAGCTGTTTTTT
TRBJ1-1 TRBD1 TRBV28 NA CASSLEGTGFGTEAFF TGTGCCAGCAGTTTAGAGGGGACAGGGTTTGGGACTGAAGCTTTCTTT
TRBJ1-1 NA TRBV7-9 once CASSLAHGAGTEAFF TGTGCCAGCAGCTTAGCGCATGGGGCTGGCACTGAAGCTTTCTTT
TRBJ1-1 NA TRBV29-1 once CSVPMNTEAFF TGCAGCGTTCCCATGAACACTGAAGCTTTCTTT
TRBJ2-1 NA TRBV19 NA CASSIDLYNEQFF TGTGCCAGTAGTATAGATCTCTACAATGAGCAGTTCTTC
TRBJ2-7 TRBD2 TRBV19 few CASSITSGMISEQYF TGTGCCAGTAGTATCACTAGCGGGATGATTTCCGAGCAGTACTTC
TRBJ2-7 TRBD1 TRBV5-1 NA CASLKGWTGVYEQYF TGCGCCAGCCTCAAGGGCTGGACAGGGGTCTACGAGCAGTACTTC
TRBJ1-1 TRBD1 TRBV7-3 NA CASSRPGQWPTEAFF TGTGCCAGCAGCCGACCGGGACAGTGGCCCACTGAAGCTTTCTTT
TRBJ2-2 TRBD2 TRBV19 NA CASSIAPGLAPNTGELFF TGTGCCAGTAGTATCGCACCGGGACTAGCGCCGAACACCGGGGAGCTGTTTTTT
TRBJ1-4 NA TRBV5-1 NA CASSLQATEKLFF TGCGCCAGCAGCTTGCAGGCCACCGAAAAACTGTTTTTT